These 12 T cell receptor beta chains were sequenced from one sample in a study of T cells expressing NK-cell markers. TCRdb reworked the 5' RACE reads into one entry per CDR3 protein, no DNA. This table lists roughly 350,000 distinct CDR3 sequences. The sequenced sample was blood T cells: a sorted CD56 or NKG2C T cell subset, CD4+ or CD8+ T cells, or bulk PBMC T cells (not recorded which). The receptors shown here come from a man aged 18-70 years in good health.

CDR3 in amino acids: CASSRQGADNEQFF. The genes are TRBV4-2 and TRBJ2-1; TCRdb reports TRBD1, a call that lacks DNA to check it against. CDR1 and CDR2 (germline): LGHNA, YNFKEQ. The CDR3 has 14 amino acids.

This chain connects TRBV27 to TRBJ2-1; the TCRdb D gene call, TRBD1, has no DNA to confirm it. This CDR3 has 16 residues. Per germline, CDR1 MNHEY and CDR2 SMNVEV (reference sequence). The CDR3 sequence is CASSPKGTGAYNEQFF.

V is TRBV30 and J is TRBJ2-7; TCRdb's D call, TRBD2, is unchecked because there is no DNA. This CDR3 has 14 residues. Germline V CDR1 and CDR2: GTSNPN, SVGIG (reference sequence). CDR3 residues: CAWRKLAGGTQQYF. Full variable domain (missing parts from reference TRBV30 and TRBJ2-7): SQTIHQWPATLVQPVGSPLSLECTVEGTSNPNLYWYRQAAGRGLQLLFYSVGIGQISSEVPQNLSASRPQDRQFILSSKKLLLSDSGFYLCAWRKLAGGTQQYFGPGTRLTVT.

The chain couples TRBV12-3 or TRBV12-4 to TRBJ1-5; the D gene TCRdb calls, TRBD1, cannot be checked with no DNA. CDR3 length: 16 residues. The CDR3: CASSLSRGRSNQPQHF.

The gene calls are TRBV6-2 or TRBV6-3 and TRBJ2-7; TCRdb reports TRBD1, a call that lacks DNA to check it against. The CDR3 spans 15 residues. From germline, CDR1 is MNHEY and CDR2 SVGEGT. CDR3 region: CASSWTGELNYEQYF.

This chain's CDR3 is CASSTHLSSSYEQYF. The chain combines TRBV6-1 with TRBJ2-7. The CDR3 spans 15 residues. Germline CDR1 MNHNS, CDR2 SASEGT.

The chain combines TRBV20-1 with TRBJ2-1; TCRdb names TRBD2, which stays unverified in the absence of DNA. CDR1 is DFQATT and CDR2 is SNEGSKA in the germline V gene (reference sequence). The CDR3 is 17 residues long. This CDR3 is CSARPPTSGGANNEQFF.

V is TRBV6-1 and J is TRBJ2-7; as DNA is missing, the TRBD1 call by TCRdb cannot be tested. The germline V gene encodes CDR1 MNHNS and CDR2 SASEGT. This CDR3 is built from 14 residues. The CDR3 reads CASSAYHRGDEQYF.

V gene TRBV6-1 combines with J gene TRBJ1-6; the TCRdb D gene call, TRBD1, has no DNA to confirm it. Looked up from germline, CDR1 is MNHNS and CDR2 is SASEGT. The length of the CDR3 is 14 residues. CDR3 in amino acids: CASRPDRVYSPLHF.

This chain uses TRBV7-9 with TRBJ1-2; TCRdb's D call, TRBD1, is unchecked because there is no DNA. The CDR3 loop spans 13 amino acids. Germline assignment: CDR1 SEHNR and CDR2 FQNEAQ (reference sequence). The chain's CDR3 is CASSLPPNYGYTF.

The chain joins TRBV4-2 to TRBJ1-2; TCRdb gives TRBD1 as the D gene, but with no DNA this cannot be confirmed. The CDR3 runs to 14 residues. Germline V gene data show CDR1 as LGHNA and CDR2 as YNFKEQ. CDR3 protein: CASSQGARAGGYTF.

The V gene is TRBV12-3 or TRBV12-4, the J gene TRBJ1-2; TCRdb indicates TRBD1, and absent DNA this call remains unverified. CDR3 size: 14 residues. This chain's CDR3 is CASSLAGTTWGYTF.